This note documents a single T cell receptor beta chain sequence. The antigen remains unidentified. The data originate from a study of OX40 agonist ivuxolimab in advanced cancers. As for the study in general: Given to patients was ivuxolimab, an agonistic anti-OX40 (CD134) antibody. Patients were dosed intravenously with ivuxolimab at 0.01 to 10 mg/kg every 2 weeks. Notes on the study in general: The study found among the lowest clonal expansion in partial responders at 0.1-3.0 mg/kg.

Sequencing used immunoSEQ multiplex PCR; TCRdb keeps in-frame clones, though not all of them. Found here are around 21,000 clones, approximately 80% of them singletons; the top ten hold 26%. Germline CDR1 is SGHRS and CDR2 is YFSETQ. The CDR3 spans 17 residues. The trim removed 0 bases at V and 2 bases at J, leaving 6 bases unmatched. The sequence was obtained from an adult with an advanced solid tumor such as melanoma, head and neck, liver or kidney cancer. The chain combines TRBV5-1 with TRBJ2-1, with 9 positions matching TRBD1. This specimen was CD4+ or CD8+ T cells sorted from blood, taken in a trial of the OX40 agonist ivuxolimab. CDR3: CASSLEGTGSTYNEQFF. The CDR3 bases are TGCGCCAGCAGCTTGGAAGGGACAGGGAGCACCTACAATGAGCAGTTCTTC.